This entry lists 20 T cell receptor beta chains sequenced from one sample in a study of glioma-infiltrating T cells after dendritic cell vaccination. Sequencing was performed with immunoSEQ multiplex PCR; in TCRdb, only in-frame clones are kept and a portion is missing. Here the sample spans about 90,000 clones, 83% being singletons. Sample time point: after dendritic cell vaccination, including at tumor progression/relapse. Sequenced here: blood, sampled after dendritic cell vaccination. These TCRs come from a human donor with glioblastoma.

V and J are TRBV5-6 and TRBJ2-4; 9 bases fit TRBD1. Germline V gene sequence: CDR1 SGHDT, CDR2 YYEEEE. The CDR3 has 15 residues. Losses at the gene ends were 0 bases for V and 6 bases for J; bases not matched to a gene: 4. The CDR3 bases are TGTGCCAGCAGCTTGGTCGAACAGGGGGCAAACATTCAGTACTTC. Its protein is CASSLVEQGANIQYF.

The chain is built from TRBV9 and TRBJ2-3; TRBD2 aligns across 9 bases. CDR3 length: 16 amino acids. J lost 3 bases, V lost 0 bases, and 5 bases had no gene match. Germline V lookup: CDR1 SGDLS, CDR2 YYNGEE. CDR3 loop: CASSVELAGLTDTQYF. DNA of the CDR3: TGTGCCAGCAGCGTAGAGCTAGCGGGGCTTACAGATACGCAGTATTTT. The full variable domain, completed using reference TRBV9 and TRBJ2-3, is DSGVTQTPKHLITATGQRVTLRCSPRSGDLSVYWYQQSLDQGLQFLIQYYNGEERAKGNILERFSAQQFPDLHSELNLSSLELGDSALYFCASSVELAGLTDTQYFGPGTRLTVL.

V usage is TRBV7-9 and J usage is TRBJ1-5; D is possibly TRBD1 (5 bases). The CDR3 length is 14 residues. Germline-derived CDR1 and CDR2 are SEHNR and FQNEAQ (reference sequence). Deletions cut 3 bases from V and 2 bases from J, with 8 bases between. As DNA, the CDR3 is TGTGCCAGCAGCTTTGGGACTGGCAATCAGCCCCAGCATTTT. This encodes CASSFGTGNQPQHF.

The J gene is TRBJ2-2, the V gene TRBV4-2, with D possibly matching TRBD2 (6 bases). The V and J ends lost 1 base and 5 bases respectively, with 11 bases between them. This CDR3 has 15 amino acids. Germline lookup yields CDR1 LGHNA and CDR2 YNFKEQ. CDR3 region: CASSQVDGGTGELFF. Written as DNA, the CDR3 is TGTGCCAGCAGCCAAGTAGACGGAGGGACCGGGGAGCTGTTTTTT.

The chain recombines TRBV29-1 with TRBJ1-2; 8 bases line up with TRBD1. Germline assignment: CDR1 SQVTM and CDR2 ANQGSEA. CDR3 length: 15 amino acids. J gave up 5 bases and V 4 bases, and 12 bases lay outside the gene matches. The CDR3 DNA reads as TGCAGCGTTGCCCAAGACAGGGGTACTACGTATGGCTACACCTTC. It yields the protein CSVAQDRGTTYGYTF.

The chain joins TRBV7-2 to TRBJ2-2; 7 nucleotides match TRBD1. The CDR3 loop spans 14 amino acids. CDR1 SGHTA and CDR2 FQGNSA come from the germline V gene. The ends lost 1 base at V and 6 bases at J; junction bases unmatched: 2. The CDR3 nucleotides are TGTGCCAGCAGCTTAGGTACAGGGGCCGGGGAGCTGTTTTTT. Encoded protein: CASSLGTGAGELFF.

This clone was counted a single time. The V and J genes are TRBV5-1 and TRBJ1-2; D is undetermined. The V end was cut by 0 bases, the J end by 10 bases, with 16 bases between. The CDR3 is 14 residues long. Germline CDR1 SGHRS, CDR2 YFSETQ. The CDR3: CASSLAARPEDYTF. Here the CDR3 DNA reads TGCGCCAGCAGCTTGGCGGCCCGACCGGAGGACTACACCTTC.

V is TRBV6-1 and J is TRBJ1-1; TRBD1 is a possible D gene (5 bases). Germline V gene data show CDR1 as MNHNS and CDR2 as SASEGT. The germline V and J ends were trimmed by 3 bases and 2 bases, with 19 bases remaining between them. The CDR3 covers 17 residues. CDR3 residues: CASSEGQGWELNTEAFF. The CDR3 DNA sequence: TGTGCCAGCAGTGAGGGCCAGGGCTGGGAACTAAACACTGAAGCTTTCTTT.

This clone occurred many times. This rearrangement joins TRBV18 to TRBJ2-2; D call uncertain. V dropped 2 bases and J dropped 1 base, with 8 bases sitting between them. This CDR3 region has 15 residues. Germline V gene sequence: CDR1 KGHSH, CDR2 LQKENI. CDR3 bases: TGTGCCAGCTCACCATTCCAGGAGAACACCGGGGAGCTGTTTTTT. This codes for CASSPFQENTGELFF.

The chain recombines TRBV5-1 with TRBJ1-2; 9 bases map to TRBD1. With 4 bases clipped from V and 7 bases from J, the junction kept 11 bases outside the gene matches. The germline gives CDR1 SGHRS, CDR2 YFSETQ. The CDR3 covers 15 residues. In DNA form, the CDR3 reads TGCGCCAGCAGCCTTTCCCCGGGACAGGGCCTTGGCTACACCTTC. Amino acid sequence: CASSLSPGQGLGYTF.

V usage is TRBV27 and J usage is TRBJ2-2, with 10 bases aligning to TRBD1. The germline CDR1 and CDR2 sequences are MNHEY and SMNVEV (reference sequence). The trim removed 7 bases at V and 6 bases at J, leaving 11 bases unmatched. The CDR3 length is 16 residues. CDR3 residues: CASKRLGQGESGELFF. The CDR3 nucleotides read TGTGCCAGCAAACGACTTGGACAGGGGGAGTCCGGGGAGCTGTTTTTT.

The CDR3 spells CASRRLAGDPDTQYF. For the CDR3, the DNA is TGTGCCAGCAGACGACTAGCGGGGGACCCAGATACGCAGTATTTT. V gene TRBV2 combines with J gene TRBJ2-3, with 12 nucleotides matching TRBD2. The length of the CDR3 is 15 residues. Germline assignment: CDR1 SNHLY and CDR2 FYNNEI. With V trimmed by 6 bases and J by 4 bases, 5 bases remained unmatched.

V usage is TRBV29-1 and J usage is TRBJ2-3; tentatively, D is TRBD2 (5 bases). Germline V lookup: CDR1 SQVTM, CDR2 ANQGSEA. CDR3 size: 16 residues. The V end lost 6 bases, the J end lost 2 bases, and 21 bases lay between the germline ends. This chain's CDR3 is CSVRGWGRGDTDTQYF. The CDR3 bases are TGCAGCGTCCGAGGGTGGGGTCGTGGGGACACAGATACGCAGTATTTT.

The rearrangement uses TRBV5-6 and TRBJ1-1, with D perhaps matching TRBD1 (5 bases). The CDR3 covers 14 residues. Trimming stripped 1 base from V and 4 bases from J, with 11 bases between. Per the germline V gene, CDR1 is SGHDT and CDR2 is YYEEEE. CDR3 nucleotide sequence: TGTGCCAGCAGCTTGTCACAGGTATTCACTGAAGCTTTCTTT. The encoded protein is CASSLSQVFTEAFF.

The V call is TRBV6-5, the J call TRBJ1-2, with a tentative D call TRBD1 (5 bases). Germline V gene sequence: CDR1 MNHEY, CDR2 SVGAGI. The V end lost 0 bases, the J end lost 8 bases, and 10 bases lay between the germline ends. The CDR3 runs to 13 residues. This CDR3 is CASSYSRRDGYTF. In DNA, the CDR3 is TGTGCCAGCAGTTACTCTAGGAGGGACGGCTACACCTTC.

The rearrangement joins TRBV4-1 to TRBJ1-1; D gene ambiguous. V was trimmed by 0 bases and J by 4 bases, leaving 12 bases between them. Germline CDR1 reads MGHRA; CDR2 reads YSYEKL. CDR3 size: 15 residues. In DNA, the CDR3 is TGCGCCAGCAGCCAAGAAACAGCTGCACCCACTGAAGCTTTCTTT. This codes for CASSQETAAPTEAFF.

This chain joins TRBV19 and TRBJ1-1, with a weak D call TRBD1 (5 bases). Trimming pared 2 bases from V and 5 bases from J, leaving 21 bases between. The CDR3 consists of 17 residues. Germline CDR1 reads LNHDA; CDR2 reads SQIVND (reference sequence). CDR3 DNA sequence: TGTGCCAGTAGTATAAGGGGCTCTATAACCCTAGGAACTGAAGCTTTCTTT. Its translation is CASSIRGSITLGTEAFF.

The chain employs TRBV4-3 and TRBJ2-2, with D possibly TRBD1 on 6 matching bases. The CDR3 is 14 amino acids. The V and J ends lost 0 bases and 4 bases respectively, with 6 bases between them. The germline V gene has CDR1 LGHNA and CDR2 YSLEER. The CDR3 DNA follows: TGCGCCAGCAGCCAAGAAGGGGGCACCGGGGAGCTGTTTTTT. This sequence encodes CASSQEGGTGELFF.

The rearrangement links TRBV6-5 to TRBJ1-4; TRBD1 aligns across 9 bases. This CDR3 is 16 amino acids long. Trimming took 2 bases from V and 5 from J; bases not matched to a gene: 6. The germline CDR1 and CDR2 sequences are MNHEY and SVGAGI. The CDR3 sequence: CASSYDFGTGNEKLFF. For the CDR3, the DNA is TGTGCCAGCAGTTACGACTTCGGGACAGGGAATGAAAAACTGTTTTTT.

The V gene is TRBV6-1, the J gene TRBJ2-7; D possibly corresponds to TRBD2 (6 bases). The length of the CDR3 is 15 residues. V lost 2 bases and J 0 bases, leaving 11 bases between the germline ends. The germline gives CDR1 MNHNS, CDR2 SASEGT. CDR3: CASSERPGDSYEQYF. CDR3 coding DNA: TGTGCCAGCAGTGAACGGCCGGGGGACTCCTACGAGCAGTACTTC.